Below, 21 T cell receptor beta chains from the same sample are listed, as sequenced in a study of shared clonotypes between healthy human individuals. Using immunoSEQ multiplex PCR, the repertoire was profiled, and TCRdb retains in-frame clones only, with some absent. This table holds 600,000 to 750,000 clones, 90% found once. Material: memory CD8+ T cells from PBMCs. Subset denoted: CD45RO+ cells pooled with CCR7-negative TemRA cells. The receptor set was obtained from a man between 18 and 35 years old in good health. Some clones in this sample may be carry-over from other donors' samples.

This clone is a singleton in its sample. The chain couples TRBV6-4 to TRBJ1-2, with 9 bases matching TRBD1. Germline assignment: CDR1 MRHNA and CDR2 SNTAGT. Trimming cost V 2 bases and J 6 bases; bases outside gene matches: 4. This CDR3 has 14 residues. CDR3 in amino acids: CASSDTGGGDGYTF. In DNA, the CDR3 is TGTGCCAGCAGTGACACAGGGGGCGGCGATGGCTACACCTTC.

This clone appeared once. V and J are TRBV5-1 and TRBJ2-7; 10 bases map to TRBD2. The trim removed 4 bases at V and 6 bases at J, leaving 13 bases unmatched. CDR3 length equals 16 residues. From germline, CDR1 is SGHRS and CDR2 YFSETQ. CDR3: CASSPIKREGQFEQYF. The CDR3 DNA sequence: TGCGCCAGCAGCCCTATAAAGCGGGAGGGCCAGTTCGAGCAGTACTTC.

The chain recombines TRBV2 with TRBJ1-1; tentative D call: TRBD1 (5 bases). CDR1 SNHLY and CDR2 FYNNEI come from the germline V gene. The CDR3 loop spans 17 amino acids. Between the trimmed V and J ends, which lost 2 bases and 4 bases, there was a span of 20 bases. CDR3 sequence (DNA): TGTGCCAGCAGTGAATTGTTAGGGGAAGAGGGGTTCACTGAAGCTTTCTTT. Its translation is CASSELLGEEGFTEAFF.

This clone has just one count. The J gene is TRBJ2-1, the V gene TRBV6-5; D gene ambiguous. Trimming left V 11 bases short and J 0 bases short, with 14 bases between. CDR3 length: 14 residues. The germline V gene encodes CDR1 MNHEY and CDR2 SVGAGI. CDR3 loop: CAGSLGGSYNEQFF. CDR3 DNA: TGTGCCGGGTCTTTGGGCGGCTCCTACAATGAGCAGTTCTTC.

In nucleotides, the CDR3 is TGTGCCAGCCAACCCGTGGTAGCGGGAGCTAATGAGCAGTTCTTC. Protein product: CASQPVVAGANEQFF. The V and J genes are TRBV6-5 and TRBJ2-1, with TRBD2 matching 9 bases. CDR1 is MNHEY, CDR2 SVGAGI, per germline. After removal of 8 bases from V and 7 bases from J, the junction contained 12 bases not matched to a gene. The CDR3 has 15 residues.

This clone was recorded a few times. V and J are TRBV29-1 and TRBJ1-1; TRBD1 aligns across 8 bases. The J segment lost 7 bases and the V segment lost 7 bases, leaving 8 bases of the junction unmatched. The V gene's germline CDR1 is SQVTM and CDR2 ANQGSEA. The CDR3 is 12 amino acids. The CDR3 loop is CSASKGQVEAFF. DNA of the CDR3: TGCAGCGCCTCGAAGGGACAGGTTGAAGCTTTCTTT. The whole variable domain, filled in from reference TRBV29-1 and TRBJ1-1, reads SAVISQKPSRDICQRGTSLTIQCQVDSQVTMMFWYRQQPGQSLTLIATANQGSEATYESGFVIDKFPISRPNLTFSTLTVSNMSPEDSSIYLCSASKGQVEAFFGQGTRLTVV.

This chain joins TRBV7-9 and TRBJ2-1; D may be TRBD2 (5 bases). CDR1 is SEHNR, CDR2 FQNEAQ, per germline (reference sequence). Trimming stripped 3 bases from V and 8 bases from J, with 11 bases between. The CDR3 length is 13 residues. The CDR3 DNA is TGTGCCAGCAGCTTCCCGGGGAACGATGAGCAGTTCTTC. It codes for CASSFPGNDEQFF.

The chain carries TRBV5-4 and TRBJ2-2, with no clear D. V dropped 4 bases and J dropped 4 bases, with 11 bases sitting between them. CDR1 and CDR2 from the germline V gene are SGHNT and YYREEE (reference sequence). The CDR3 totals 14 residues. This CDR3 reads CASSLGQRTGELFF. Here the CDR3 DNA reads TGTGCCAGCAGCCTAGGGCAGCGCACCGGGGAGCTGTTTTTT.

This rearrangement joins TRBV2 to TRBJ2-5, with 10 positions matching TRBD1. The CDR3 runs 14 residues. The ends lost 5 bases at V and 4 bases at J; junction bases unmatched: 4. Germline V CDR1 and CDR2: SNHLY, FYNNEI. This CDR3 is CASSLTGGRETQYF. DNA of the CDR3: TGTGCCAGCAGTCTGACAGGGGGCAGAGAGACCCAGTACTTC.

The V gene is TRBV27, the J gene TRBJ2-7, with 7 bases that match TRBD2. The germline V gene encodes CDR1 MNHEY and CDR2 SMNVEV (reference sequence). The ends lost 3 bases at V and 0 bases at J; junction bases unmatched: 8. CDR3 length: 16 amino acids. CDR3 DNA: TGTGCCAGCAGTTTTCAGCTAGCGGATAGCTCCTACGAGCAGTACTTC. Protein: CASSFQLADSSYEQYF.

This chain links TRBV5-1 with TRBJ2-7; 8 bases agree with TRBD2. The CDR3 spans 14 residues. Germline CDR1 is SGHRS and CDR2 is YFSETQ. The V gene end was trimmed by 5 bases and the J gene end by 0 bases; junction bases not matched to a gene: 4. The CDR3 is CASSDSGISYEQYF. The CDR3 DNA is TGCGCCAGCAGTGATAGCGGGATCTCCTACGAGCAGTACTTC.

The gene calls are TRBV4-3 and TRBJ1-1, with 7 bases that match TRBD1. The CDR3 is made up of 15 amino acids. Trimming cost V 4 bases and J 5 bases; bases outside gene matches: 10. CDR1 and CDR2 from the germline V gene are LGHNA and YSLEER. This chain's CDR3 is CASSLESGGRTEAFF. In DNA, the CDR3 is TGCGCCAGCAGCCTAGAATCAGGGGGGCGAACTGAAGCTTTCTTT.

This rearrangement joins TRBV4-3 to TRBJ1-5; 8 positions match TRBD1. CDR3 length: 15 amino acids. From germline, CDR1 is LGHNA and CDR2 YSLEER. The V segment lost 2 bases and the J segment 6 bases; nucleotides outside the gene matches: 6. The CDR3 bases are TGCGCCAGCAGCCAACCGACAGGGGAGGGTCAGCCCCAGCATTTT. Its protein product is CASSQPTGEGQPQHF.

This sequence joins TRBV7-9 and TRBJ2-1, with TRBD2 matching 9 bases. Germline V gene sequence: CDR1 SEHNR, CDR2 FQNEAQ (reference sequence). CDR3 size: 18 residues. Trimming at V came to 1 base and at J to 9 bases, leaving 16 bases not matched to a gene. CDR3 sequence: CASSLEKTSGTPRGEQFF. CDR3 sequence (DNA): TGTGCCAGCAGCTTAGAAAAGACTAGCGGAACCCCTCGGGGTGAGCAGTTCTTC. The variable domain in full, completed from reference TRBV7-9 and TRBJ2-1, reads DTGVSQNPRHKITKRGQNVTFRCDPISEHNRLYWYRQTLGQGPEFLTYFQNEAQLEKSRLLSDRFSAERPKGSFSTLEIQRTEQGDSAMYLCASSLEKTSGTPRGEQFFGPGTRLTVL.

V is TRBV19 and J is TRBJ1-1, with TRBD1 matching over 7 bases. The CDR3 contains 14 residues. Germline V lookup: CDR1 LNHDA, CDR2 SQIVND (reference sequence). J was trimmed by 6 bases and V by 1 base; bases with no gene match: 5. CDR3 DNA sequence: TGTGCCAGTAGTATAGCAGGGGGAAGGTCTGAAGCTTTCTTT. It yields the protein CASSIAGGRSEAFF.

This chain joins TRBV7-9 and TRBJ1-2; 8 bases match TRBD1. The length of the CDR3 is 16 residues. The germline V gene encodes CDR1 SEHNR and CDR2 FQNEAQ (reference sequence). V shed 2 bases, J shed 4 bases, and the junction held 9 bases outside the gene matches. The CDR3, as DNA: TGTGCCAGCAGCTTACTGAGTTTTGACAGGGGCTATGGCTACACCTTC. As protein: CASSLLSFDRGYGYTF.

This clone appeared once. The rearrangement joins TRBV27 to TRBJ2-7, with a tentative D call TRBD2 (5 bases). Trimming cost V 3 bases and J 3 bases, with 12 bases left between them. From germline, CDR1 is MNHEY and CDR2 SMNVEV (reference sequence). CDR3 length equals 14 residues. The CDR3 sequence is CASSFIFGDYEQYF. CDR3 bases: TGTGCCAGCAGTTTTATTTTCGGGGACTACGAGCAGTACTTC.

The CDR3 loop reads CASSRYWTGDQPEAFF. CDR3 coding DNA: TGTGCCAGCAGCCGCTACTGGACAGGGGATCAGCCTGAAGCTTTCTTT. The chain has TRBV14 and TRBJ1-1; the match to TRBD1 covers 9 bases. Germline V CDR1 and CDR2: SGHDN, FVKESK. CDR3 size: 16 residues. J gave up 6 bases and V 4 bases, and 12 bases lay outside the gene matches.

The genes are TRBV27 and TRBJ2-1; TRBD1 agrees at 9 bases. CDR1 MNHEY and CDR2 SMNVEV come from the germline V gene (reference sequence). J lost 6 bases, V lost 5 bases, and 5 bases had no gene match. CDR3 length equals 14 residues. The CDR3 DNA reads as TGTGCCAGCAGTCCCAGGACAGGGGTCAATGAGCAGTTCTTC. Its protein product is CASSPRTGVNEQFF.

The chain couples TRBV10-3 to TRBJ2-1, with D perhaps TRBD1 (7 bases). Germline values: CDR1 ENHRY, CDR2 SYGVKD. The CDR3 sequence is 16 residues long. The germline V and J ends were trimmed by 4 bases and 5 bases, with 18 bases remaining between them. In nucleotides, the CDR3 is TGTGCCATCAGTGTACCGGGAGACAGGGAGAACAATGAGCAGTTCTTC. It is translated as CAISVPGDRENNEQFF.

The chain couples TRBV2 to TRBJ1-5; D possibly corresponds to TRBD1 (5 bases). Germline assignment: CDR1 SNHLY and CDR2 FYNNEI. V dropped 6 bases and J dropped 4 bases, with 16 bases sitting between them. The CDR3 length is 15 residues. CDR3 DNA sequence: TGTGCCAGCAGGGGTGGGGCAACCTTTAATCAGCCCCAGCATTTT. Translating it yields CASRGGATFNQPQHF.